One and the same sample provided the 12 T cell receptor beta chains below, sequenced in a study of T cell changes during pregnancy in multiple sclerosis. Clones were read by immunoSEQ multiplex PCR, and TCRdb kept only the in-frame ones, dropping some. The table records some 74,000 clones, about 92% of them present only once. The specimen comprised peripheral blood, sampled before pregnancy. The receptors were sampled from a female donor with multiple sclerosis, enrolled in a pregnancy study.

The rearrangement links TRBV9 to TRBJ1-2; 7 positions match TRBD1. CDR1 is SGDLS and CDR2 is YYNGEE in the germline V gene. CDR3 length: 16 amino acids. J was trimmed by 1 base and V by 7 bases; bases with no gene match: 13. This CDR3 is CASAPSRTGLNYGYTF. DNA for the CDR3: TGTGCCAGCGCCCCTTCTCGGACAGGACTTAACTATGGCTACACCTTC.

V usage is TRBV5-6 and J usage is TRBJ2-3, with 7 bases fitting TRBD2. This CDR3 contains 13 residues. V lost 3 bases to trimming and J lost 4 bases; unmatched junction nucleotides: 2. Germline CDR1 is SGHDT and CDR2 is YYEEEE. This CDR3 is CASSWGGSDTQYF. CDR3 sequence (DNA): TGTGCCAGCAGCTGGGGAGGGTCAGATACGCAGTATTTT.

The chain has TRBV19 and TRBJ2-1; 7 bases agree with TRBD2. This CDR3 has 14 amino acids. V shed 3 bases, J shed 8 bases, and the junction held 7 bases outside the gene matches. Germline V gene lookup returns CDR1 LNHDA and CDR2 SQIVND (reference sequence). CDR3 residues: CASSMGGRGHEQFF. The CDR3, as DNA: TGTGCCAGTAGTATGGGCGGGAGAGGCCATGAGCAGTTCTTC.

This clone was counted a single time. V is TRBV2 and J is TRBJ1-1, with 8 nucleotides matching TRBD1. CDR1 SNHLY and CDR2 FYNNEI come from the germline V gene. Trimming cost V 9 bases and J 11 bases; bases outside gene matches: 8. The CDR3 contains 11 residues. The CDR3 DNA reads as TGTGCCAGGGTAAGACAGGGGAACGCTTTCTTT. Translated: CARVRQGNAFF.

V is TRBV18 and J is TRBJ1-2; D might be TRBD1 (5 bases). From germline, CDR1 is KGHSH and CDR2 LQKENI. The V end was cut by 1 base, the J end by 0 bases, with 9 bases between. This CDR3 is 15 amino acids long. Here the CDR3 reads CASSPQTESNYGYTF. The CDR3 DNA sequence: TGTGCCAGCTCACCACAGACAGAGTCTAACTATGGCTACACCTTC.

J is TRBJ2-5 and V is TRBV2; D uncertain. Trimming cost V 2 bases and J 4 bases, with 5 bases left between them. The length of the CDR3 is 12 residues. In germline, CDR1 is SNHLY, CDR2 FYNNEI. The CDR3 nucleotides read TGTGCCAGCAGTGAAATCAGAGAGACCCAGTACTTC. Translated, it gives CASSEIRETQYF.

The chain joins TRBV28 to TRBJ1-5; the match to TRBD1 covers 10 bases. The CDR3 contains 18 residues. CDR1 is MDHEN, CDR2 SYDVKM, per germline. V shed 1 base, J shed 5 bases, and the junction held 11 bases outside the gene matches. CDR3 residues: CASSLYSPDRGKDQPQHF. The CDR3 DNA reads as TGTGCCAGCAGTTTATATTCCCCGGACAGGGGGAAAGATCAGCCCCAGCATTTT.

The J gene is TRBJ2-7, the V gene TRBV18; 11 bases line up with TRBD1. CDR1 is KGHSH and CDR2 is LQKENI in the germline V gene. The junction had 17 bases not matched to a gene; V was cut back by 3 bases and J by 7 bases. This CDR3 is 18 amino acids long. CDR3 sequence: CASSPRIRDRGKGPEQYF. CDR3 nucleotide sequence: TGTGCCAGCTCACCCCGTATCCGGGACAGGGGGAAGGGGCCTGAGCAGTACTTC.

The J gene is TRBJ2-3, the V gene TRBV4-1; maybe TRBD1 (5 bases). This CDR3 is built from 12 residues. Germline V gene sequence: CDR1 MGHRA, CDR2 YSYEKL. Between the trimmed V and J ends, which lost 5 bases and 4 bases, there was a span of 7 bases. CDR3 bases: TGCGCCAGCAGCGACAGAGCAGATACGCAGTATTTT. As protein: CASSDRADTQYF.

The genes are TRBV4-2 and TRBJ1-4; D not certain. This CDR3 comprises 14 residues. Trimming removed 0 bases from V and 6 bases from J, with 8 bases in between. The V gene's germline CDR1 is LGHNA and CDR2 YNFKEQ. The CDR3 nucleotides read TGTGCCAGCAGCCAAGATCTGGCAGATGAAAAACTGTTTTTT. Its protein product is CASSQDLADEKLFF.

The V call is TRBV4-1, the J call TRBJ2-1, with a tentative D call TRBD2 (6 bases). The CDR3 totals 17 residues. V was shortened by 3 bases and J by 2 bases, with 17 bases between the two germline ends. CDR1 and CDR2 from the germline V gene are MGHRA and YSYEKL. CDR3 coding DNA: TGCGCCAGCAGCCACCGTAGCGGCCTGAATCCCTACAATGAGCAGTTCTTC. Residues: CASSHRSGLNPYNEQFF.

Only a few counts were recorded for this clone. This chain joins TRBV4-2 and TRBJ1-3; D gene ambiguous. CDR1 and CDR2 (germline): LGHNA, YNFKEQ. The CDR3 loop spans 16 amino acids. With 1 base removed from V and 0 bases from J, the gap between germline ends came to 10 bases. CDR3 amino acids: CASSQVADISGNTIYF. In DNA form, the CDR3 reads TGTGCCAGCAGCCAAGTGGCAGACATCTCTGGAAACACCATATATTTT.